The 9 T cell receptor beta chains below come from one sample, sequenced in a study of T-cell memory formation after mild COVID-19. TCRdb reanalysed the 5' RACE reads using MiXCR and keeps one entry per CDR3 protein. The table has hundreds of thousands of distinct CDR3 sequences, approximately 18% seen once. Sequencing was carried out using PBMCs or a T cell subset sorted from them (not recorded which). Source of these receptors: a man younger than 35 who had mild COVID-19 (a few samples of this study predate the infection). Cell type and time point are not known.

This clonotype was counted between two and nine times. V usage is TRBV7-9 and J usage is TRBJ2-3, with D possibly being TRBD2 (5 bases). From germline, CDR1 is SEHNR and CDR2 FQNEAQ (reference sequence). Between the trimmed V and J ends, which lost 3 bases and 3 bases, there was a span of 10 bases. The CDR3 totals 14 residues. CDR3 in DNA: TGTGCCAGCAGCTTTTCCGGGGAGACAGATACGCAGTATTTT. It translates to CASSFSGETDTQYF. The full variable domain, in which reference TRBV7-9 and TRBJ2-3 provide the parts outside the CDR3, is DTGVSQNPRHKITKRGQNVTFRCDPISEHNRLYWYRQTLGQGPEFLTYFQNEAQLEKSRLLSDRFSAERPKGSFSTLEIQRTEQGDSAMYLCASSFSGETDTQYFGPGTRLTVL.

In the case of this clonotype: The junction differs from germline at one of its ends, possibly a read error. J is TRBJ1-5 and V is TRBV5-5; TRBD1 aligns across 7 bases. The germline gives CDR1 SGHKS, CDR2 YYEKEE (reference sequence). There are 15 residues in the CDR3. The CDR3 bases are TGTGCCAGCAGCTCCGGGAGAGGGGGCGAAAAGCCACAGCATTTT. It encodes CASSSGRGGEKPQHF. Full variable domain (outside the CDR3, taken from reference TRBV5-5 and TRBJ1-5): DAGVTQSPTHLIKTRGQQVTLRCSPISGHKSVSWYQQVLGQGPQFIFQYYEKEERGRGNFPDRFSARQFPNYSSELNVNALLLGDSALYLCASSSGRGGEKPQHFGDGTRLSIL.

The genes are TRBV3-1 and TRBJ1-6, with D unresolved. CDR1 and CDR2 from the germline V gene are LGHDT and YNNKEL (reference sequence). The CDR3 is 15 residues long. The V gene lost 1 base and the J gene lost 13 bases, with 17 bases spanning the gap. CDR3 coding DNA: TGTGCCAGCAGCCAAGGACTCCCAGGTCCTTTTCCCCTCCACTTT. It is translated as CASSQGLPGPFPLHF.

The V gene is TRBV27, the J gene TRBJ2-5, with D possibly TRBD1 on 5 matching bases. CDR1 and CDR2 from the germline V gene are MNHEY and SMNVEV (reference sequence). This CDR3 is built from 14 residues. V shed 1 base and J shed 2 bases, with 8 bases lying between them. The CDR3 DNA is TGTGCCAGCAGTTTATGGGGCCCGCAAGAGACCCAGTACTTC. Amino acid sequence: CASSLWGPQETQYF.

V usage is TRBV7-6 and J usage is TRBJ2-2, with D possibly being TRBD1 or TRBD2 (6 bases each). Trimming stripped 3 bases from V and 5 bases from J, with 13 bases between. The germline V gene encodes CDR1 SGHVS and CDR2 FNYEAQ. The CDR3 loop spans 15 amino acids. CDR3 protein: CASSFVGGSTGELFF. The DNA for the CDR3 is TGTGCCAGCAGCTTTGTCGGGGGCTCTACCGGGGAGCTGTTTTTT.

A few counts support this clonotype. The chain carries TRBV7-2 and TRBJ2-7; no reliable D call. The CDR3 length is 13 residues. V was trimmed by 0 bases and J by 3 bases, leaving 6 bases between them. Looked up from germline, CDR1 is SGHTA and CDR2 is FQGNSA. CDR3 nucleotide sequence: TGTGCCAGCAGCTTAGCGTTAGGCTACGAGCAGTACGTC. Amino acid sequence: CASSLALGYEQYV.

This clonotype was seen repeatedly, ten times or more. The chain employs TRBV7-9 and TRBJ1-1; TRBD1 agrees at 7 bases. The germline V gene encodes CDR1 SEHNR and CDR2 FQNEAQ (reference sequence). The CDR3 consists of 14 residues. Germline trimming cut 4 bases from V and 1 base from J; bases unmatched to any gene: 3. CDR3 coding DNA: TGTGCCAGCAGCTACAGGGGTGAGAACACTGAAGCTTTCTTT. Amino acid sequence: CASSYRGENTEAFF.

V usage is TRBV7-9 and J usage is TRBJ2-1, with a weak D call TRBD1 (6 bases). The V and J ends lost 3 bases and 0 bases respectively, with 12 bases between them. Germline V CDR1 and CDR2: SEHNR, FQNEAQ (reference sequence). CDR3 length: 16 amino acids. Here the CDR3 DNA reads TGTGCCAGCAGCTTTGGCCGGGACAACTCCTACAATGAGCAGTTCTTC. It yields the protein CASSFGRDNSYNEQFF.

The V call is TRBV15, the J call TRBJ1-6; D remains unclear. The CDR3 is made up of 16 amino acids. The ends were cut back, 7 bases at V and 7 bases at J, with 20 bases in the middle. Germline V lookup: CDR1 LNHNV, CDR2 YYDKDF (reference sequence). The CDR3 DNA is TGTGCCACCACCCTCGTTGACCCAGTGGTAAATTCACCCCTCCACTTT. It encodes CATTLVDPVVNSPLHF.